These 12 T cell receptor beta chains originate from one sample sequenced in a study of T-cell reconstitution after alpha-beta-depleted transplantation in children. Unique molecular identifiers tagged the TCRbeta library. TCRdb reprocessed the PCR reads via MiXCR and lists one record per CDR3 protein. The table includes more than 45,000 distinct CDR3 sequences, around 50% detected once. The material was peripheral blood, obtained before TCRalphabeta/CD19-depleted stem cell transplant. These receptor sequences come from a boy under two years old with SCID, due to receive a stem cell transplant.

This clonotype was counted between two and nine times. This chain connects TRBV12-3 or TRBV12-4 to TRBJ2-1; D may correspond to TRBD1 or TRBD2 (5 bases each). V gave up 7 bases and J gave up 6 bases, with 13 bases separating them. This CDR3 comprises 13 residues. Here the CDR3 reads CASTPDGANEQFF. The CDR3, as DNA: TGTGCCAGCACCCCCGACGGGGCCAATGAGCAGTTCTTC.

This clonotype was observed at least ten times. This chain joins TRBV29-1 and TRBJ1-2; D is possibly TRBD1 (5 bases). Germline V gene sequence: CDR1 SQVTM, CDR2 ANQGSEA. Trimming took off 4 bases at V and 4 bases at J, with 7 bases between the two ends. The CDR3 totals 11 residues. The chain's CDR3 is CSVGGAYGYTF. The CDR3, as DNA: TGCAGCGTTGGGGGCGCCTATGGCTACACCTTC. Full variable domain (rest looked up from reference TRBV29-1 and TRBJ1-2): SAVISQKPSRDICQRGTSLTIQCQVDSQVTMMFWYRQQPGQSLTLIATANQGSEATYESGFVIDKFPISRPNLTFSTLTVSNMSPEDSSIYLCSVGGAYGYTFGSGTRLTVV.

V gene TRBV6-5 combines with J gene TRBJ1-5; D is uncertain. The CDR3 contains 16 residues. With 2 bases removed from V and 0 bases from J, the gap between germline ends came to 11 bases. Per germline, CDR1 MNHEY and CDR2 SVGAGI. The CDR3: CASSYDGGYSNQPQHF. The CDR3 region has the DNA TGTGCCAGCAGTTACGATGGAGGGTATAGCAATCAGCCCCAGCATTTT.

V is TRBV20-1 and J is TRBJ1-6, with a possible D match to TRBD1 (5 bases). This CDR3 has 13 residues. Germline loops: CDR1 DFQATT, CDR2 SNEGSKA (reference sequence). The V and J ends lost 6 bases and 8 bases respectively, with 14 bases between them. CDR3 loop: CSALGVGDSPLHF. The CDR3 DNA reads as TGCAGTGCCTTGGGGGTCGGGGATTCACCCCTCCACTTT.

The chain has TRBV29-1 and TRBJ2-1; TRBD2 aligns across 14 bases. CDR1 SQVTM and CDR2 ANQGSEA come from the germline V gene. V shed 7 bases, J shed 8 bases, and the junction held 7 bases outside the gene matches. The CDR3 is 14 residues long. The CDR3 sequence is CSAGTSGGQDEQFF. In nucleotides, the CDR3 is TGCAGCGCCGGGACTAGCGGGGGCCAGGATGAGCAGTTCTTC.

V is TRBV5-1 and J is TRBJ1-3, with unresolved D. This CDR3 region has 16 residues. Germline values: CDR1 SGHRS, CDR2 YFSETQ. V was clipped by 0 bases and J by 1 base, with 11 bases between them. The CDR3 loop is CASSLGALASGNTIYF. The CDR3 region has the DNA TGCGCCAGCAGCTTGGGGGCATTAGCTTCTGGAAACACCATATATTTT. Full variable domain (rest looked up from reference TRBV5-1 and TRBJ1-3): KAGVTQTPRYLIKTRGQQVTLSCSPISGHRSVSWYQQTPGQGLQFLFEYFSETQRNKGNFPGRFSGRQFSNSRSEMNVSTLELGDSALYLCASSLGALASGNTIYFGEGSWLTVV.

The V and J genes are TRBV6-4 and TRBJ2-3; 9 positions match TRBD2. The CDR3 extends over 16 amino acids. V dropped 4 bases and J dropped 2; count of bases not matched to a gene: 7. Germline loops: CDR1 MRHNA, CDR2 SNTAGT. CDR3 residues: CASSVQAGGHTDTQYF. For the CDR3, the DNA is TGTGCCAGCAGTGTCCAAGCGGGGGGCCACACAGATACGCAGTATTTT.

The rearrangement links TRBV5-4 to TRBJ1-6; 7 bases are shared with TRBD1. Per germline, CDR1 SGHNT and CDR2 YYREEE (reference sequence). The CDR3 contains 14 residues. With V trimmed by 4 bases and J by 13 bases, 11 bases remained unmatched. The CDR3 loop is CASSPPGQTIPLHF. DNA for the CDR3: TGTGCCAGCAGCCCTCCGGGACAGACTATTCCCCTCCACTTT.

By its share, this clonotype is medium-sized. This chain's CDR3 is CASSREQGAVDYTF. CDR3 nucleotides: TGTGCCAGCAGCCGGGAACAGGGGGCGGTGGACTACACCTTC. The chain carries TRBV5-5 and TRBJ1-2; TRBD1 matches 9 bases. The junction had 11 bases not matched to a gene; V was cut back by 4 bases and J by 10 bases. The CDR3 totals 14 residues. The germline gives CDR1 SGHKS, CDR2 YYEKEE (reference sequence). The full variable domain, its missing parts supplied by reference TRBV5-5 and TRBJ1-2, is DAGVTQSPTHLIKTRGQQVTLRCSPISGHKSVSWYQQVLGQGPQFIFQYYEKEERGRGNFPDRFSARQFPNYSSELNVNALLLGDSALYLCASSREQGAVDYTFGSGTRLTVV.

V is TRBV15 and J is TRBJ1-3, with D perhaps TRBD1 (5 bases). This CDR3 region has 18 residues. Germline V gene data show CDR1 as LNHNV and CDR2 as YYDKDF (reference sequence). Between the trimmed V and J ends, which lost 0 bases and 0 bases, there was a span of 15 bases. CDR3 protein: CATSRDTSTGVSGNTIYF. CDR3 DNA: TGTGCCACCAGCAGAGATACGTCTACAGGAGTCTCTGGAAACACCATATATTTT.

V gene TRBV7-2 combines with J gene TRBJ2-7; TRBD1 matches at 8 bases. This CDR3 is 15 amino acids long. Trimming took 0 bases from V and 5 from J; bases not matched to a gene: 6. The germline CDR1 and CDR2 sequences are SGHTA and FQGNSA. CDR3 in amino acids: CASSLAGTGFNEQYF. The CDR3 nucleotides read TGTGCCAGCAGCTTAGCCGGGACAGGATTCAACGAGCAGTACTTC.

The chain couples TRBV5-6 to TRBJ2-2; tentatively, D is TRBD2 (6 bases). Trimming stripped 4 bases from V and 4 bases from J, with 14 bases between. Germline lookup yields CDR1 SGHDT and CDR2 YYEEEE. The CDR3 is 15 amino acids. The CDR3 spells CASSHIWRGTGELFF. As DNA, the CDR3 is TGTGCCAGCAGCCACATCTGGCGGGGCACCGGGGAGCTGTTTTTT.